This TCR beta chain is drawn from a study of blood T cell repertoires in COVID-19. About the study: The origin of the acute and convalescent COVID-19 samples was the United States, Italy and Spain. Sources were T cells, B-cell-depleted T cells, or PBMCs; the material itself was cDNA or gDNA.

Trimming cost V 6 bases and J 0 bases, with 15 bases left between them. Germline V lookup: CDR1 MGHRA, CDR2 YSYEKL. The CDR3 covers 16 residues. As processed by the authors: The assay estimated nucleated cells by amplifying reference gene primers. Sequenced by immunoSEQ multiplex PCR; TCRdb stores in-frame clones only, minus some. The DNA gave D and trimming, while V, J and clone size come from that table. Among 250,000 or so clones, 89% were seen once, and the ten largest hold approximately 4.6%. Material for sequencing was peripheral blood. This clonotype was sampled from a woman aged 40 to 55 who had recovered from COVID-19. V gene TRBV4-1 combines with J gene TRBJ1-3; D remains unclear. The CDR3 spells CASRSPGASSGNTIYF. The CDR3 nucleotides are TGCGCCAGCAGGAGCCCGGGAGCAAGCTCTGGAAACACCATATATTTT.